What follows are 3 T cell receptor beta chains derived from one specimen sequenced in a study of blood T cell repertoires in COVID-19. Sequencing was performed with immunoSEQ multiplex PCR; in TCRdb, only in-frame clones are kept and a portion is missing. The sample contains about 87,000 clones, approximately 86% of which appear only once. The sequencing sample was made of peripheral blood. Every receptor here comes from a man between 40 and 49 years old with acute or convalescent COVID-19.

J is TRBJ1-2 and V is TRBV4-3; 7 nucleotides align to TRBD1. Germline-derived CDR1 and CDR2 are LGHNA and YSLEER. The CDR3 has 14 amino acids. Losses at the gene ends were 0 bases for V and 8 bases for J; bases not matched to a gene: 6. The CDR3 here is CASSQDTDRDGYTF. CDR3 nucleotide sequence: TGCGCCAGCAGCCAAGATACAGACAGGGACGGCTACACCTTC.

This clone has a handful of counts. This chain links TRBV4-2 with TRBJ2-7; weak D call: TRBD1 (6 bases). Trimming pared 0 bases from V and 4 bases from J, leaving 13 bases between. This CDR3 region has 15 residues. From germline, CDR1 is LGHNA and CDR2 YNFKEQ. The CDR3 nucleotides are TGTGCCAGCAGCCAAGACGGACAGAGGTCTTACGAGCAGTACTTC. Amino acid sequence: CASSQDGQRSYEQYF.

The chain has TRBV7-9 and TRBJ1-4, with TRBD1 as a possible D gene (5 bases). Germline CDR1 and CDR2: SEHNR and FQNEAQ (reference sequence). CDR3 length: 13 amino acids. Trimming took 6 bases from V and 2 from J, leaving 7 bases between them. The CDR3 bases are TGTGCCAGCAGGGGGACTACTAATGAAAAACTGTTTTTT. Translating gives CASRGTTNEKLFF. The full variable domain, in which reference TRBV7-9 and TRBJ1-4 provide the parts outside the CDR3, is DTGVSQNPRHKITKRGQNVTFRCDPISEHNRLYWYRQTLGQGPEFLTYFQNEAQLEKSRLLSDRFSAERPKGSFSTLEIQRTEQGDSAMYLCASRGTTNEKLFFGSGTQLSVL.